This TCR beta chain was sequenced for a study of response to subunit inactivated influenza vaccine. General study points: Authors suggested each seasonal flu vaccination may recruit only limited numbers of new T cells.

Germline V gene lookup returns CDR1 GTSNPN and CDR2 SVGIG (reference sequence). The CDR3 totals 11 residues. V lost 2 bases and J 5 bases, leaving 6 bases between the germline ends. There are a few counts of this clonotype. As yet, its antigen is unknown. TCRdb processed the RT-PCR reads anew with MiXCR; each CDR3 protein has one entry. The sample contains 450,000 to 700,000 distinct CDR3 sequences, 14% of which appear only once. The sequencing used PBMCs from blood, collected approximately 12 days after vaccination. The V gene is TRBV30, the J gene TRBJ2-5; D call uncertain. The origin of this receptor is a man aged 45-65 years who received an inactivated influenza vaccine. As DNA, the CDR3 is TGTGCCTGGAGTACGCGGGAGACCCAGTACTTC. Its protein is CAWSTRETQYF.